This is a list of T cell receptor beta chains from one sample in a study of T-cell reconstitution after alpha-beta-depleted transplantation in children. TCRdb analysed the PCR reads with MiXCR anew, one entry per CDR3 protein. The data hold roughly 500,000 distinct CDR3 sequences, with 30% to 35% observed a single time. The sequenced sample was PBMCs from the stem cell graft donor, obtained from the stem cell graft. The origin of the receptors is a human donor who donated a stem cell graft to a child with aplastic anemia. The CDR3 runs from the conserved cysteine through the conserved F or W. Each record gives: CDR3 protein, CDR3 DNA, V gene, D gene, clone size, J gene. A D gene is named only where the DNA matches it firmly. The size entry is marked missing in some rows and otherwise reads once, few, many or a size class.

CASSLGGQLTEAFF	TGCGCCAGCAGCTTGGGGGGACAGCTCACTGAAGCTTTCTTT	TRBV5-1	TRBD1	many	TRBJ1-1
CASSGSGATTDTQYF	TGTGCCAGCAGCGGGTCGGGAGCTACGACAGATACGCAGTATTTT	TRBV7-2	.	few	TRBJ2-3
CASSHHPEGANTEAFF	TGCGCCAGCAGCCATCACCCGGAGGGGGCTAACACTGAAGCTTTCTTT	TRBV4-1	TRBD1	.	TRBJ1-1
CASSGLGGRYNEQFF	TGTGCCAGCTCAGGTCTGGGGGGCCGATACAATGAGCAGTTCTTC	TRBV28	.	.	TRBJ2-1
CASTFTGKYSYEQYF	TGTGCCAGCACCTTTACGGGGAAATACTCCTACGAGCAGTACTTC	TRBV12-3/TRBV12-4	.	.	TRBJ2-7
CSVSGQDLF	TGCAGCGTTTCGGGACAGGATCTTTTT	TRBV29-1	TRBD1	many	TRBJ1-4
CASSSRAESYEQYF	TGTGCCAGCAGCTCGAGGGCGGAATCCTACGAGCAGTACTTC	TRBV9	.	.	TRBJ2-7
CASSLPSGHNEQFF	TGTGCCAGCAGCCTCCCTAGCGGCCACAATGAGCAGTTCTTC	TRBV7-9	TRBD2	few	TRBJ2-1
CASSPPGLAGSEQYF	TGTGCCAGCTCACCACCGGGACTAGCGGGATCCGAGCAGTACTTC	TRBV18	TRBD2	.	TRBJ2-7
CASSGTSQPNIQYF	TGTGCCAGCAGCGGGACTAGCCAACCAAACATTCAGTACTTC	TRBV7-2	TRBD2	once	TRBJ2-4
CSANLALTNEQFF	TGCAGTGCTAACCTAGCCCTTACCAATGAGCAGTTCTTC	TRBV20-1	.	few	TRBJ2-1
CASSFPGAMNTEAFF	TGTGCCAGCAGCTTTCCAGGGGCCATGAACACTGAAGCTTTCTTT	TRBV7-9	.	.	TRBJ1-1
CASSRYSNTEAFF	TGTGCCAGCAGCCGGTATTCGAACACTGAAGCTTTCTTT	TRBV3-1	.	.	TRBJ1-1
CASTAGPKLFF	TGTGCCAGCACAGCAGGGCCAAAACTGTTTTTT	TRBV12-3/TRBV12-4	.	few	TRBJ1-4
CATSATGTLGYTF	TGTGCCACCAGCGCGACCGGGACTTTAGGCTACACCTTC	TRBV24-1	.	.	TRBJ1-2
CASSTPPGTGYNEQFF	TGTGCCAGTAGTACACCTCCCGGGACAGGGTACAATGAGCAGTTCTTC	TRBV19	TRBD1	.	TRBJ2-1
CSVDLDGTYEQYF	TGCAGCGTTGATCTGGACGGGACCTACGAGCAGTACTTC	TRBV29-1	.	many	TRBJ2-7
CASTPGGFNEKLFF	TGTGCCAGCACCCCGGGGGGTTTTAATGAAAAACTGTTTTTT	TRBV25-1	.	.	TRBJ1-4
CASSYSMGAQSTQYF	TGTGCCAGCAGTTATTCGATGGGGGCGCAGTCTACGCAGTATTTT	TRBV6-2/TRBV6-3	.	.	TRBJ2-3
CAWTGGRWTLNTEAFF	TGTGCCTGGACTGGGGGGCGGTGGACTTTGAACACTGAAGCTTTCTTT	TRBV30	.	few	TRBJ1-1
CASSRDLGLGTEAFF	TGTGCCAGCTCACGCGACCTAGGGTTGGGCACTGAAGCTTTCTTT	TRBV18	.	few	TRBJ1-1
CSVETAQGFHEQYF	TGCAGCGTTGAAACGGCTCAGGGATTCCACGAGCAGTACTTC	TRBV29-1	.	.	TRBJ2-7
CATSPQGQVFSPNQPQHF	TGTGCCACCAGCCCCCAAGGACAGGTTTTTTCCCCCAATCAGCCCCAGCATTTT	TRBV15	TRBD1	.	TRBJ1-5
CAISDGHQPQHF	TGTGCCATCAGTGATGGGCATCAGCCCCAGCATTTT	TRBV10-3	.	.	TRBJ1-5
CASSPGSVYGYTF	TGTGCCAGCTCACCAGGGAGCGTATATGGCTACACCTTC	TRBV18	.	.	TRBJ1-2
CASSIWVGSYEQYF	TGTGCCAGTAGTATCTGGGTTGGGTCCTACGAGCAGTACTTC	TRBV19	.	.	TRBJ2-7
CSVYPGQLDYNEQFF	TGCAGCGTGTACCCTGGACAGCTCGACTACAATGAGCAGTTCTTC	TRBV29-1	.	.	TRBJ2-1
CASSIDLASGAYNEQFF	TGTGCCAGTAGTATAGATTTGGCTAGCGGGGCCTACAATGAGCAGTTCTTC	TRBV19	TRBD2	few	TRBJ2-1
CASSSRDRVDSGYTF	TGTGCCAGCAGCTCGAGGGACAGGGTGGACTCTGGCTACACCTTC	TRBV7-9	TRBD1	.	TRBJ1-2
CASSFSTGNSPLHF	TGTGCCAGCAGTTTTAGCACAGGAAATTCACCCCTCCACTTT	TRBV12-3/TRBV12-4	.	.	TRBJ1-6
CASHTGSGNTIYF	TGTGCCAGCCACACAGGCTCTGGAAACACCATATATTTT	TRBV28	.	.	TRBJ1-3
CASSSRTGQGSYEQYF	TGTGCCAGCAGCTCACGGACCGGACAGGGCTCCTACGAGCAGTACTTC	TRBV11-2	TRBD1	.	TRBJ2-7
CSVDRGGETQYF	TGCAGCGTTGACAGGGGTGGAGAGACCCAGTACTTC	TRBV29-1	.	.	TRBJ2-5
CASSTHSINQPQHF	TGTGCCAGCAGTACCCACAGTATCAATCAGCCCCAGCATTTT	TRBV6-2/TRBV6-3	.	.	TRBJ1-5
CASNVRSSYNSPLHF	TGTGCCAGCAATGTCCGAAGCTCCTATAATTCACCCCTCCACTTT	TRBV6-1	.	.	TRBJ1-6
CSALTSGSYNEQFF	TGCAGTGCCTTGACTAGCGGGAGCTACAATGAGCAGTTCTTC	TRBV20-1	TRBD2	.	TRBJ2-1
CSASGGSSYEQYF	TGCAGTGCTAGCGGCGGGAGCTCCTACGAGCAGTACTTC	TRBV20-1	TRBD2	few	TRBJ2-7
CASSVVPRTSGDEQYF	TGTGCCAGCAGCGTAGTCCCTCGGACTAGCGGAGACGAGCAGTACTTC	TRBV9	TRBD2	.	TRBJ2-7
CASIGSVQMGNQPQHF	TGTGCCAGTATAGGATCCGTCCAAATGGGCAATCAGCCCCAGCATTTT	TRBV19	.	few	TRBJ1-5